This T cell receptor beta chain is drawn from a study of Ad26.COV2.S vaccination and SARS-CoV-2 variants. On the study more broadly: Participant was drawn from the COV1001 Ad26.COV2.S trial arm. Overall study findings and caveats: It was vaccine recipients, not placebo recipients, who had the higher spike-specific TCR breadth.

The CDR3 is made up of 16 amino acids. In germline, CDR1 is KGHDR, CDR2 SFDVKD. J lost 2 bases, V lost 0 bases, and 4 bases had no gene match. Concerning this clone itself: As yet, its antigen is unknown.

Treatment reported: roughly 20 received Ad26.COV2.S at low or high dose, single or two shots; several received placebo; per-sample allocation not given. The samples date from day 63 after the first vaccine or placebo injection. The protocol was immunoSEQ multiplex PCR, while the TCRdb copy is restricted to in-frame clones and leaves out a portion. The sample contains some 290,000 clones, around 84% of which appear only once. Sequenced material: peripheral blood, taken in a trial of Ad26.COV2.S vaccine versus placebo. This sequence joins TRBV24-1 and TRBJ1-2; 8 bases line up with TRBD1. The sequence came from a person aged 18 to 59 who received the Ad26.COV2.S COVID-19 vaccine or a placebo. For the CDR3, the DNA is TGTGCCACCAGTGATTTGTCAGGGGGCGTAAACTATGGCTACACCTTC. Its protein is CATSDLSGGVNYGYTF.